These 30 T cell receptor beta chains came from one sample sequenced in a study of neoadjuvant anti-PD-1 for oral cavity cancer (dated by TCRdb to the early 2020s). What this sample's time point label stands for: after neoadjuvant nivolumab, at surgical resection. Library generation was performed with the immunoSEQ multiplex PCR assay. The table comes from immuneACCESS by way of TCRdb, which keeps in-frame sequences with V and J called. Part of the clones is missing from these tables; in studies checked, under half for an unresolved V gene and the rest for unknown reasons. For this sample there are about 9,800 clones; 60% to 70% appear just once. The ten top clones hold approximately 4.8% of the sample. The sample was PBMCs, taken after nivolumab (anti-PD-1) treatment. The receptors were sampled from a person aged 35-79 years with oral cavity squamous cell carcinoma.

This chain links TRBV19 with TRBJ1-2; tentatively, D is TRBD1 (5 bases). This CDR3 has 15 amino acids. The germline CDR1 and CDR2 sequences are LNHDA and SQIVND (reference sequence). The V and J ends lost 6 bases and 8 bases respectively, with 22 bases between them. The CDR3 DNA is TGTGCCAGTAGATCACCCAGGGAAGGGTCTGGAGGCTACACCTTC. Amino acids: CASRSPREGSGGYTF.

V usage is TRBV7-9 and J usage is TRBJ2-5; no clear D gene. The CDR3 runs 12 residues. Germline lookup yields CDR1 SEHNR and CDR2 FQNEAQ (reference sequence). Trimming stripped 3 bases from V and 2 bases from J, with 4 bases between. The CDR3 coding sequence is TGTGCCAGCAGCTTCCCTCAAGAGACCCAGTACTTC. It translates to CASSFPQETQYF.

The chain recombines TRBV6-6 with TRBJ1-2, with 9 nucleotides matching TRBD1. The J segment lost 4 bases and the V segment lost 5 bases, leaving 8 bases of the junction unmatched. This CDR3 has 15 residues. The V gene's germline CDR1 is MNHNY and CDR2 SVGAGI (reference sequence). Here the CDR3 reads CASSRGTGISYGYTF. In nucleotides, the CDR3 is TGTGCCAGCAGTCGGGGGACAGGGATCAGCTATGGCTACACCTTC.

This clone was counted a few times. The chain uses TRBV19 and TRBJ1-2; TRBD1 is a possible D gene (5 bases). CDR3 length: 14 amino acids. The germline V and J ends were trimmed by 5 bases and 2 bases, with 12 bases remaining between them. The germline V gene encodes CDR1 LNHDA and CDR2 SQIVND (reference sequence). The CDR3 is CASSEGTPNYGYTF. The CDR3 nucleotides read TGTGCCAGTAGTGAGGGGACGCCGAACTATGGCTACACCTTC.

CDR3 nucleotides: TGCGCCAGCAGCTTGGCAGGGTCAGGAGATACGCAGTATTTT. Translation gives CASSLAGSGDTQYF. The chain carries TRBV5-1 and TRBJ2-3, with a weak D call TRBD1 (5 bases). V gave up 0 bases and J gave up 5 bases, with 10 bases separating them. Germline loops: CDR1 SGHRS, CDR2 YFSETQ. The CDR3 is 14 amino acids.

The gene calls are TRBV19 and TRBJ2-2; 13 bases fit TRBD2. This CDR3 has 16 amino acids. The ends lost 4 bases at V and 7 bases at J; junction bases unmatched: 6. The germline V gene has CDR1 LNHDA and CDR2 SQIVND (reference sequence). CDR3 region: CASSKGLAGVGGELFF. DNA of the CDR3: TGTGCCAGTAGTAAAGGACTAGCGGGAGTTGGCGGGGAGCTGTTTTTT.

The chain links TRBV7-2 to TRBJ2-1, with 8 positions matching TRBD2. The CDR3 consists of 13 residues. Germline CDR1 reads SGHTA; CDR2 reads FQGNSA. Germline trimming cut 5 bases from V and 12 bases from J; bases unmatched to any gene: 9. The CDR3, as DNA: TGTGCCAGCAGCGCCACCACTCGGGGGGGGCAGTTCTTC. Amino acids: CASSATTRGGQFF.

This clone turned up a few times. Here the CDR3 DNA reads TGTGCCAGCAGGCCCCCGGGGACGGGCAATCAGCCCCAGCATTTT. The encoded protein is CASRPPGTGNQPQHF. V is TRBV6-6 and J is TRBJ1-5; weak D call: TRBD1 (5 bases). Germline CDR1 MNHNY, CDR2 SVGAGI (reference sequence). Between the trimmed V and J ends, which lost 6 bases and 2 bases, there was a span of 14 bases. This CDR3 is 15 amino acids long.

This clone was detected only once. This chain joins TRBV9 and TRBJ2-2, with no clear D. The V end was cut by 4 bases, the J end by 6 bases, with 13 bases between. Per germline, CDR1 SGDLS and CDR2 YYNGEE. CDR3 length: 14 amino acids. The CDR3 here is CASSLAPSAGELFF. CDR3 bases: TGTGCCAGCAGCTTAGCCCCTTCTGCCGGGGAGCTGTTTTTT.

This chain connects TRBV27 to TRBJ1-1; D gene unclear. The V end was cut by 4 bases, the J end by 1 base, with 7 bases between. Germline V gene data show CDR1 as MNHEY and CDR2 as SMNVEV (reference sequence). CDR3 size: 13 residues. The CDR3 nucleotides read TGTGCCAGCAGTTCTCGCGGGAACACTGAAGCTTTCTTT. This gives the protein CASSSRGNTEAFF.

The rearrangement links TRBV7-2 to TRBJ1-2, with D perhaps TRBD1 (6 bases). The CDR3 length is 15 residues. From germline, CDR1 is SGHTA and CDR2 FQGNSA. Trimming shortened V by 4 bases and J by 3 bases, and 15 bases separated the two germline ends. The CDR3 region has the DNA TGTGCCAGCAGCTCAGAGGGGGGCTGGGACTATGGCTACACCTTC. It is translated as CASSSEGGWDYGYTF. Full variable domain (outside the CDR3, taken from reference TRBV7-2 and TRBJ1-2): GAGVSQSPSNKVTEKGKDVELRCDPISGHTALYWYRQSLGQGLEFLIYFQGNSAPDKSGLPSDRFSAERTGGSVSTLTIQRTQQEDSAVYLCASSSEGGWDYGYTFGSGTRLTVV.

The rearrangement links TRBV6-5 to TRBJ1-2, with D unclear. V shed 6 bases and J shed 7 bases, with 15 bases lying between them. This CDR3 contains 13 residues. Germline V lookup: CDR1 MNHEY, CDR2 SVGAGI. The CDR3: CASRRVLARGYTF. CDR3 sequence (DNA): TGTGCCAGCAGACGGGTCCTTGCGCGTGGCTACACCTTC.

J is TRBJ2-2 and V is TRBV29-1; 12 bases agree with TRBD1. CDR1 is SQVTM and CDR2 is ANQGSEA in the germline V gene. After removal of 4 bases from V and 7 bases from J, the junction contained 4 bases not matched to a gene. The CDR3 extends over 14 amino acids. CDR3 sequence (DNA): TGCAGCGTTGCGGGACAGGGGGCGGTCGGGGAGCTGTTTTTT. Translation gives CSVAGQGAVGELFF.

The chain recombines TRBV27 with TRBJ1-5, with unresolved D. The length of the CDR3 is 14 residues. With 5 bases removed from V and 9 bases from J, the gap between germline ends came to 17 bases. Germline V gene lookup returns CDR1 MNHEY and CDR2 SMNVEV (reference sequence). CDR3 amino acids: CASSPRRPGTPQHF. The CDR3 DNA is TGTGCCAGCAGTCCCAGGAGGCCCGGCACGCCCCAGCATTTT.

The chain joins TRBV7-9 to TRBJ1-4, with unresolved D. Germline V CDR1 and CDR2: SEHNR, FQNEAQ (reference sequence). The CDR3 runs 14 residues. Deletions cut 3 bases from V and 5 bases from J, with 10 bases between. The CDR3 DNA follows: TGTGCCAGCAGCTTTCCGGCCTCAAATGAAAAACTGTTTTTT. It is translated as CASSFPASNEKLFF.

About this clone: Sequence at one end of the junction differs from germline and may be a read error. The rearrangement uses TRBV28 and TRBJ2-1; 7 positions match TRBD1. The CDR3 is 13 amino acids. Germline loops: CDR1 MDHEN, CDR2 SYDVKM. Here the CDR3 DNA reads TGTGCCGGCAGGGGGAGCTCCTACAATGAGCAGTTCTTC. Its translation is CAGRGSSYNEQFF.

The rearrangement uses TRBV7-2 and TRBJ1-6, with 10 nucleotides matching TRBD1. The germline V gene encodes CDR1 SGHTA and CDR2 FQGNSA. V trimming: 5 bases; J trimming: 8 bases; junction bases outside the gene matches: 9. The CDR3 consists of 16 residues. The CDR3 DNA reads as TGTGCCAGCAGCACCCGGTCCGGGACAGGGGATTCACCCCTCCACTTT. Amino acids: CASSTRSGTGDSPLHF.

The rearrangement links TRBV28 to TRBJ2-4; no clear D. V lost 3 bases to trimming and J lost 4 bases, with 10 bases between them. This CDR3 has 14 residues. Germline V CDR1 and CDR2: MDHEN, SYDVKM. The chain's CDR3 is CASSFGQLKNIQYF. CDR3 sequence (DNA): TGTGCCAGCAGTTTTGGGCAGCTAAAAAACATTCAGTACTTC.

The rearrangement uses TRBV9 and TRBJ2-1; weak D call: TRBD1 (5 bases). Germline-derived CDR1 and CDR2 are SGDLS and YYNGEE. The CDR3 spans 14 residues. V was cut by 4 bases and J by 8 bases, with 16 bases left in between. For the CDR3, the DNA is TGTGCCAGCAGCACCGGACACTCCGCGGATGAGCAGTTCTTC. Its protein product is CASSTGHSADEQFF.

The V gene is TRBV5-1, the J gene TRBJ2-5; possibly TRBD1 for D (6 bases). The CDR3 totals 14 residues. Germline V CDR1 and CDR2: SGHRS, YFSETQ. V lost 7 bases, J lost 8 bases, and 21 bases lay in between. This CDR3 is CASSWRGTRDTQYF. The CDR3 nucleotides read TGCGCCAGCTCGTGGAGAGGGACAAGAGATACCCAGTACTTC. The full variable domain, rest sourced from reference TRBV5-1 and TRBJ2-5, is KAGVTQTPRYLIKTRGQQVTLSCSPISGHRSVSWYQQTPGQGLQFLFEYFSETQRNKGNFPGRFSGRQFSNSRSEMNVSTLELGDSALYLCASSWRGTRDTQYFGPGTRLLVL.

This sequence joins TRBV13 and TRBJ2-3, with 7 bases identical to TRBD1. The ends lost 1 base at V and 4 bases at J; junction bases unmatched: 8. Germline V gene sequence: CDR1 PRHDT, CDR2 FYEKMQ (reference sequence). This CDR3 has 16 amino acids. The CDR3 here is CASSLEGGRGADTQYF. CDR3 sequence (DNA): TGTGCCAGCAGCTTAGAAGGGGGCAGGGGTGCAGATACGCAGTATTTT. The variable domain in full, completed from reference TRBV13 and TRBJ2-3, reads AAGVIQSPRHLIKEKRETATLKCYPIPRHDTVYWYQQGPGQDPQFLISFYEKMQSDKGSIPDRFSAQQFSDYHSELNMSSLELGDSALYFCASSLEGGRGADTQYFGPGTRLTVL.

This clone was recorded once. The chain employs TRBV2 and TRBJ2-5, with 13 bases that match TRBD2. J was trimmed by 4 bases and V by 4 bases; bases with no gene match: 3. In germline, CDR1 is SNHLY, CDR2 FYNNEI. There are 15 residues in the CDR3. DNA for the CDR3: TGTGCCAGCAGTGGGGGGACTAGCGGGGCAGAGACCCAGTACTTC. Translation: CASSGGTSGAETQYF. The whole variable domain, remainder taken from reference TRBV2 and TRBJ2-5, is EPEVTQTPSHQVTQMGQEVILRCVPISNHLYFYWYRQILGQKVEFLVSFYNNEISEKSEIFDDQFSVERPDGSNFTLKIRSTKLEDSAMYFCASSGGTSGAETQYFGPGTRLLVL.

This chain links TRBV28 with TRBJ2-7; D gene unclear. This CDR3 is 14 amino acids long. In germline, CDR1 is MDHEN, CDR2 SYDVKM. With 3 bases removed from V and 2 bases from J, the gap between germline ends came to 11 bases. This CDR3 is CASSFLLGTYEQYF. The CDR3 DNA reads as TGTGCCAGCAGTTTCCTCCTAGGGACCTACGAGCAGTACTTC.

This sequence joins TRBV9 and TRBJ2-2, with D perhaps matching TRBD2 (6 bases). Germline values: CDR1 SGDLS, CDR2 YYNGEE. The CDR3 is 15 residues long. The V end was cut by 4 bases, the J end by 5 bases, with 15 bases between. The CDR3 nucleotides read TGTGCCAGCAGCCCCCAGATGGAGGGAACCGGGGAGCTGTTTTTT. Translated, it gives CASSPQMEGTGELFF.

The chain carries TRBV27 and TRBJ2-7, with D possibly TRBD1 on 5 matching bases. Germline CDR1 reads MNHEY; CDR2 reads SMNVEV (reference sequence). V lost 0 bases and J 6 bases, leaving 15 bases between the germline ends. CDR3 length: 15 amino acids. The CDR3 loop reads CASSLSGGQGSEQYF. CDR3 DNA sequence: TGTGCCAGCAGTTTATCGGGCGGTCAGGGAAGCGAGCAGTACTTC.

The chain links TRBV9 to TRBJ2-7, with D perhaps being TRBD1 or TRBD2 (6 bases each). The V gene lost 0 bases and the J gene lost 2 bases, with 12 bases spanning the gap. This CDR3 contains 15 residues. Germline V gene sequence: CDR1 SGDLS, CDR2 YYNGEE. DNA of the CDR3: TGTGCCAGCAGCGTAGCACAGGGAGGTACCTACGAGCAGTACTTC. Residues: CASSVAQGGTYEQYF.

This clone was detected only once. This chain connects TRBV4-1 to TRBJ1-2; D is uncertain. Deletions cut 0 bases from V and 4 bases from J, with 12 bases between. CDR1 and CDR2 (germline): MGHRA, YSYEKL. The CDR3 spans 15 residues. CDR3 in amino acids: CASSQDGKGSYGYTF. The CDR3 nucleotides are TGCGCCAGCAGCCAAGATGGCAAAGGGAGCTATGGCTACACCTTC.

This clone was counted a few times. As DNA, the CDR3 is TGTGCCAGCAGTTCCAACGACCGGGTAGGCGAGCAGTACTTC. Its translation: CASSSNDRVGEQYF. J is TRBJ2-7 and V is TRBV6-5; no clear D. Germline CDR1 and CDR2: MNHEY and SVGAGI. Trimming pared 4 bases from V and 6 bases from J, leaving 16 bases between. CDR3 size: 14 residues.

V and J are TRBV7-6 and TRBJ2-2; 9 nucleotides agree with TRBD1. V was pared by 5 bases and J by 6 bases, with 19 bases of the junction left unmatched. The CDR3 totals 19 residues. CDR1 and CDR2 from the germline V gene are SGHVS and FNYEAQ. The CDR3 bases are TGTGCCAGCAGCCGAGTACCGGCGGGGTCCGGGACAGGGTCCGGGGAGCTGTTTTTT. It encodes CASSRVPAGSGTGSGELFF.

CDR3 in DNA: TGTGCCAGCAGTCGTCCCGGGACAGGGGTTTACTACAATGAGCAGTTCTTC. This codes for CASSRPGTGVYYNEQFF. V is TRBV2 and J is TRBJ2-1; 10 nucleotides align to TRBD1. Germline CDR1 SNHLY, CDR2 FYNNEI. The CDR3 sequence is 17 residues long. V dropped 5 bases and J dropped 3; count of bases not matched to a gene: 10.